The rows below give T cell receptor beta chains drawn from one sample of a study of siplizumab effects on memory and regulatory T cells. The table came from immunoSEQ multiplex PCR; TCRdb's copy has only in-frame clones and leaves some out. The table shows roughly 62,000 clones, with about 92% occurring only once. Source material: CD8+ T cells sorted from blood. These receptors were collected from a human donor in good health. The CDR3 runs from the conserved cysteine through the conserved F or W. Each record gives: V gene, J gene, D gene, clone size, CDR3 protein, CDR3 DNA. A D gene is named only where the DNA matches it firmly. Size values are once, few and many counts, or a class for expanded clones, and some rows have none.

v_call: TRBV6-4; j_call: TRBJ2-6; d_call: NA; clone_size: NA; cdr3_aa: CASSDSDSSGANVLTF; cdr3_nt: TGTGCCAGCAGTGACTCGGACAGCTCTGGGGCCAACGTCCTGACTTTC
v_call: TRBV15; j_call: TRBJ2-2; d_call: TRBD2; clone_size: NA; cdr3_aa: CATSRDSTSGSHAGELFF; cdr3_nt: TGTGCCACCAGCAGGGACTCGACTAGCGGGAGTCACGCCGGGGAGCTGTTTTTT
v_call: TRBV20-1; j_call: TRBJ2-1; d_call: NA; clone_size: NA; cdr3_aa: CSARVYNEQFF; cdr3_nt: TGCAGTGCCAGAGTCTACAATGAGCAGTTCTTC
v_call: TRBV7-8; j_call: TRBJ2-2; d_call: NA; clone_size: NA; cdr3_aa: CASSLAEEGGELFF; cdr3_nt: TGTGCCAGCAGCTTAGCTGAGGAGGGCGGGGAGCTGTTTTTT
v_call: TRBV10-3; j_call: TRBJ1-2; d_call: NA; clone_size: NA; cdr3_aa: CAISESISWEGYTF; cdr3_nt: TGTGCCATCAGTGAGTCGATTAGTTGGGAGGGCTACACCTTC
v_call: TRBV6-5; j_call: TRBJ1-1; d_call: TRBD1; clone_size: once; cdr3_aa: CASNIQGRDTEAFF; cdr3_nt: TGTGCCAGCAACATACAGGGGAGAGACACTGAAGCTTTCTTT
v_call: TRBV30; j_call: TRBJ1-5; d_call: NA; clone_size: NA; cdr3_aa: CAWSTGYSNQPQHF; cdr3_nt: TGTGCCTGGAGTACGGGGTATAGCAATCAGCCCCAGCATTTT
v_call: TRBV7-9; j_call: TRBJ2-3; d_call: NA; clone_size: NA; cdr3_aa: CASSLAVPVTDTQYF; cdr3_nt: TGTGCCAGCAGCTTAGCCGTGCCAGTGACAGATACGCAGTATTTT
v_call: TRBV7-8; j_call: TRBJ1-2; d_call: NA; clone_size: NA; cdr3_aa: CASSLGRGGYTF; cdr3_nt: TGTGCCAGCAGCTTAGGCCGGGGTGGCTACACCTTC
v_call: TRBV10-3; j_call: TRBJ2-7; d_call: TRBD2; clone_size: few; cdr3_aa: CAITQAGTSSGEQYF; cdr3_nt: TGTGCCATCACTCAAGCCGGGACTAGCTCTGGCGAGCAGTACTTC
v_call: TRBV6-5; j_call: TRBJ2-7; d_call: TRBD2; clone_size: NA; cdr3_aa: CASSPGVAGAYEQYF; cdr3_nt: TGTGCCAGCAGTCCGGGGGTAGCGGGGGCATACGAGCAGTACTTC
v_call: TRBV7-2; j_call: TRBJ1-1; d_call: TRBD1; clone_size: NA; cdr3_aa: CASSPLDRAGTEAFF; cdr3_nt: TGTGCCAGCAGCCCCCTAGACAGGGCCGGCACTGAAGCTTTCTTT
v_call: TRBV4-1; j_call: TRBJ2-7; d_call: NA; clone_size: NA; cdr3_aa: CASSQGPGASFEQYF; cdr3_nt: TGCGCCAGCAGCCAAGGACCGGGAGCCTCCTTCGAGCAGTACTTC
v_call: TRBV28; j_call: TRBJ2-3; d_call: NA; clone_size: NA; cdr3_aa: CASSPRVQAVWTDTQYF; cdr3_nt: TGTGCCAGCAGTCCCCGCGTACAGGCGGTGTGGACAGATACGCAGTATTTT
v_call: TRBV7-9; j_call: TRBJ2-7; d_call: TRBD1; clone_size: NA; cdr3_aa: CASSLSSDRGHEQYF; cdr3_nt: TGTGCCAGCAGCTTATCTTCGGACAGGGGTCACGAGCAGTACTTC
v_call: TRBV4-3; j_call: TRBJ2-1; d_call: TRBD2; clone_size: NA; cdr3_aa: CASSQDPSRTSEIYNEQFF; cdr3_nt: TGCGCCAGCAGCCAAGATCCCTCCAGGACTAGCGAAATCTACAATGAGCAGTTCTTC
v_call: TRBV5-6; j_call: TRBJ1-3; d_call: NA; clone_size: NA; cdr3_aa: CASSYQGSGNTIYF; cdr3_nt: TGTGCCAGCAGCTACCAGGGGTCTGGAAACACCATATATTTT
v_call: TRBV2; j_call: TRBJ2-3; d_call: TRBD1; clone_size: NA; cdr3_aa: CASTRTGRRADTQYF; cdr3_nt: TGTGCCAGCACACGGACAGGGCGTCGGGCAGATACGCAGTATTTT
v_call: TRBV27; j_call: TRBJ2-1; d_call: TRBD2; clone_size: NA; cdr3_aa: CASSWNSGSVNEQFF; cdr3_nt: TGTGCCAGCAGTTGGAATAGCGGGAGTGTAAATGAGCAGTTCTTC
v_call: TRBV19; j_call: TRBJ1-5; d_call: NA; clone_size: NA; cdr3_aa: CASSTGRSFQPQHF; cdr3_nt: TGTGCCAGTAGTACAGGGAGATCGTTTCAGCCCCAGCATTTT
v_call: TRBV7-9; j_call: TRBJ1-4; d_call: NA; clone_size: NA; cdr3_aa: CASSLGTAANEKLFF; cdr3_nt: TGTGCCAGCAGCTTGGGGACTGCAGCAAATGAAAAACTGTTTTTT
v_call: TRBV2; j_call: TRBJ2-5; d_call: NA; clone_size: NA; cdr3_aa: CASSEGRDQETQYF; cdr3_nt: TGTGCCAGCAGTGAAGGGCGGGACCAAGAGACCCAGTACTTC
v_call: TRBV11-2; j_call: TRBJ2-3; d_call: NA; clone_size: NA; cdr3_aa: CASSLGGRELADTQYF; cdr3_nt: TGTGCCAGCAGCTTAGGTGGCAGGGAGTTAGCAGATACGCAGTATTTT
v_call: TRBV7-9; j_call: TRBJ1-2; d_call: TRBD1; clone_size: NA; cdr3_aa: CASSLATVGQGALGYTF; cdr3_nt: TGTGCCAGCAGCTTAGCGACCGTTGGACAGGGGGCGCTTGGCTACACCTTC
v_call: TRBV15; j_call: TRBJ1-6; d_call: TRBD1; clone_size: NA; cdr3_aa: CATSRIDRGGNSPLHF; cdr3_nt: TGTGCCACCAGCAGGATAGACAGGGGAGGGAATTCACCCCTCCACTTT
v_call: TRBV2; j_call: TRBJ2-2; d_call: NA; clone_size: NA; cdr3_aa: CASSDRGNFGELFF; cdr3_nt: TGTGCCAGCAGTGACAGGGGTAATTTCGGGGAGCTGTTTTTT
v_call: TRBV29-1; j_call: TRBJ2-5; d_call: NA; clone_size: once; cdr3_aa: CSVESDQETQYF; cdr3_nt: TGCAGCGTTGAATCAGACCAAGAGACCCAGTACTTC